The 28 T cell receptor beta chains presented below share a single source sample, sequenced in a study of Tregs in tolerant kidney transplant recipients. Here immunoSEQ multiplex PCR was the method, and the copy in TCRdb shows in-frame clones only, minus some. Counted here are about 31,000 clones, approximately 80% occurring once; the ten biggest clones make up around 2.3%. Their target antigens are unknown. Sequences were obtained from Tregs from blood cultured with allogeneic cells. Source of these receptors: a human donor in good health.

The V and J genes are TRBV5-1 and TRBJ2-5, with TRBD2 identical over 10 bases. Germline values: CDR1 SGHRS, CDR2 YFSETQ. The V gene end was trimmed by 4 bases and the J gene end by 1 base; junction bases not matched to a gene: 7. This CDR3 has 16 residues. The CDR3 nucleotides are TGCGCCAGCAGCAAAGGACTAGCGGCCGCCCAAGAGACCCAGTACTTC. This sequence encodes CASSKGLAAAQETQYF.

The V call is TRBV7-6, the J call TRBJ2-1; weak D call: TRBD1 (6 bases). The CDR3 contains 16 residues. CDR1 is SGHVS and CDR2 is FNYEAQ in the germline V gene. The V end was cut by 5 bases, the J end by 6 bases, with 20 bases between. The CDR3, as DNA: TGTGCCAGCAGCCAAATGAACAGGGAATTTGCCAATGAGCAGTTCTTC. This codes for CASSQMNREFANEQFF.

J is TRBJ2-3 and V is TRBV4-3; 8 bases map to TRBD2. Germline-derived CDR1 and CDR2 are LGHNA and YSLEER. Trimming took 0 bases from V and 9 from J; bases not matched to a gene: 14. CDR3 length: 17 amino acids. The CDR3 DNA follows: TGCGCCAGCAGCCAAGACAGCCCCAATACTAGCGGAGGGACGCAGTATTTT. It yields the protein CASSQDSPNTSGGTQYF.

This chain connects TRBV7-9 to TRBJ1-1; D is undetermined. Germline lookup yields CDR1 SEHNR and CDR2 FQNEAQ (reference sequence). This CDR3 comprises 15 residues. The V and J ends lost 2 bases and 1 base respectively, with 11 bases between them. In DNA form, the CDR3 reads TGTGCCAGCAGCTTAACGAGCGTCCCGAACACTGAAGCTTTCTTT. This sequence encodes CASSLTSVPNTEAFF.

This clone was seen a few times. The chain has TRBV7-3 and TRBJ2-3; D unresolved. This CDR3 comprises 14 residues. From germline, CDR1 is SGHTA and CDR2 FQGTGA. Trimming left V 2 bases short and J 1 base short, with 7 bases between. CDR3 protein: CASSLAVGTDTQYF. DNA for the CDR3: TGTGCCAGCAGCTTAGCCGTGGGCACAGATACGCAGTATTTT.

The V and J genes are TRBV6-5 and TRBJ1-5; the D gene is possibly TRBD1 (6 bases). Germline V gives CDR1 MNHEY, CDR2 SVGAGI. The CDR3 consists of 15 residues. Trimming stripped 5 bases from V and 5 bases from J, with 16 bases between. The CDR3 region is CASSPTGSPYQPQHF. CDR3 nucleotide sequence: TGTGCCAGCAGTCCCACAGGGAGCCCCTATCAGCCCCAGCATTTT.

The V and J genes are TRBV10-3 and TRBJ2-3, with 7 bases matching TRBD2. This CDR3 region has 13 residues. Trimming at V came to 7 bases and at J to 2 bases, leaving 3 bases not matched to a gene. Per the germline V gene, CDR1 is ENHRY and CDR2 is SYGVKD. CDR3 DNA sequence: TGTGCCATCACTAGCGGACCCACAGATACGCAGTATTTT. This sequence encodes CAITSGPTDTQYF.

As concerns this clone: Other nucleotide sequences in the sample specify the same CDR3. The V gene is TRBV30, the J gene TRBJ2-7, with 8 nucleotides matching TRBD1. Germline lookup yields CDR1 GTSNPN and CDR2 SVGIG (reference sequence). Losses at the gene ends were 5 bases for V and 6 bases for J; bases not matched to a gene: 6. The CDR3 loop spans 12 amino acids. CDR3 DNA sequence: TGTGCCTGGGACAGGGGTCCTTCCGAGCAGTACTTC. Residues: CAWDRGPSEQYF.

CDR3 bases: TGCGCCAGCAGTGAGGGGACCCCCTACGAGCAGTACTTC. Translation: CASSEGTPYEQYF. The chain recombines TRBV10-1 with TRBJ2-7; tentatively, D is TRBD1 or TRBD2 (5 bases each). CDR1 and CDR2 (germline): WNHNN, SYGVQD (reference sequence). CDR3 length equals 13 residues. Between the trimmed V and J ends, which lost 2 bases and 2 bases, there was a span of 7 bases.

This clone has a single count. This sequence joins TRBV19 and TRBJ2-2; tentatively, D is TRBD2 (5 bases). CDR3 length equals 12 residues. The V and J ends lost 6 bases and 4 bases respectively, with 6 bases between them. Germline lookup yields CDR1 LNHDA and CDR2 SQIVND (reference sequence). The CDR3 DNA is TGTGCCAGTAGGGAGGTCACCGGGGAGCTGTTTTTT. Its translation is CASREVTGELFF.

This clone is medium-sized. The CDR3 region has the DNA TGTGCCTGGCAGAAGCTGAACACTGAAGCTTTCTTT. As protein: CAWQKLNTEAFF. The chain uses TRBV30 and TRBJ1-1; D is undetermined. Germline V CDR1 and CDR2: GTSNPN, SVGIG (reference sequence). V was shortened by 5 bases and J by 0 bases, with 7 bases between the two germline ends. This CDR3 has 12 amino acids.

This clone was seen just once. The rearrangement links TRBV6-5 to TRBJ2-1, with 8 bases matching TRBD1. Germline CDR1 and CDR2: MNHEY and SVGAGI. The V and J ends lost 4 bases and 7 bases, in that order; junction bases with no gene match: 3. The length of the CDR3 is 13 residues. The CDR3 sequence: CASSLDRGNEQFF. The CDR3 region has the DNA TGTGCCAGCAGTTTAGACAGGGGAAATGAGCAGTTCTTC.

The chain is built from TRBV7-8 and TRBJ1-6; no firm D call. Germline V gene sequence: CDR1 SGHVS, CDR2 FQNEAQ. This CDR3 region has 12 residues. Trimming stripped 1 base from V and 5 bases from J, with 0 bases between. The CDR3 DNA reads TGTGCCAGCAGCTTAGATAATTCACCCCTCCACTTT. This gives the protein CASSLDNSPLHF.

The genes are TRBV5-4 and TRBJ2-1; no firm D call. Trimming shortened V by 7 bases and J by 1 base, and 12 bases separated the two germline ends. This CDR3 has 14 amino acids. The germline CDR1 and CDR2 sequences are SGHNT and YYREEE (reference sequence). This chain's CDR3 is CASAKSPSYNEQFF. In DNA form, the CDR3 reads TGTGCCAGCGCAAAGAGTCCGTCCTACAATGAGCAGTTCTTC. The variable domain in full, completed from reference TRBV5-4 and TRBJ2-1, reads ETGVTQSPTHLIKTRGQQVTLRCSSQSGHNTVSWYQQALGQGPQFIFQYYREEENGRGNFPPRFSGLQFPNYSSELNVNALELDDSALYLCASAKSPSYNEQFFGPGTRLTVL.

CDR3 loop: CASKGLGGRKEKLFF. The CDR3 DNA reads TGTGCCAGTAAAGGGCTCGGCGGTCGGAAAGAAAAACTGTTTTTT. This rearrangement joins TRBV19 to TRBJ1-4; no reliable D call. The ends were cut back, 7 bases at V and 8 bases at J, with 20 bases in the middle. From germline, CDR1 is LNHDA and CDR2 SQIVND (reference sequence). The CDR3 is 15 amino acids.

V usage is TRBV7-9 and J usage is TRBJ1-4; possible D gene TRBD1, 5 bases. Deletions cut 1 base from V and 5 bases from J, with 11 bases between. This CDR3 has 15 amino acids. In germline, CDR1 is SEHNR, CDR2 FQNEAQ (reference sequence). The CDR3 is CASSLVGELNEKLFF. CDR3 bases: TGTGCCAGCAGCTTAGTGGGGGAATTAAATGAAAAACTGTTTTTT.

This chain joins TRBV10-3 and TRBJ1-1; no clear D gene. CDR1 and CDR2 (germline): ENHRY, SYGVKD. Trimming cost V 4 bases and J 10 bases, with 19 bases left between them. The CDR3 totals 14 residues. In DNA, the CDR3 is TGTGCCATCAGTGGAGGAGGGCTCAAATACGGAGCTTTCTTT. It is translated as CAISGGGLKYGAFF.

This chain uses TRBV5-1 with TRBJ2-2; tentatively, D is TRBD1 or TRBD2 (5 bases each). The CDR3 spans 16 residues. CDR1 and CDR2 from the germline V gene are SGHRS and YFSETQ. Trimming left V 4 bases short and J 4 bases short, with 17 bases between. CDR3 bases: TGCGCCAGCAGCACCCTGGGGACGCTAGTCACCGGGGAGCTGTTTTTT. Protein product: CASSTLGTLVTGELFF.

The chain carries TRBV2 and TRBJ1-1; the D is unclear. Germline CDR1 and CDR2: SNHLY and FYNNEI. This CDR3 contains 12 residues. The V gene lost 4 bases and the J gene lost 11 bases, with 14 bases spanning the gap. The CDR3 bases are TGTGCCAGCAGTGTAAATGGGATTCAGGCTTTCTTT. It is translated as CASSVNGIQAFF.

The DNA of the CDR3 is TGCAGCGTTGCCATTGGGCAGTACTATGGCTACACCTTC. As protein: CSVAIGQYYGYTF. V is TRBV29-1 and J is TRBJ1-2, with unresolved D. Trimming pared 4 bases from V and 3 bases from J, leaving 12 bases between. From germline, CDR1 is SQVTM and CDR2 ANQGSEA. The CDR3 sequence is 13 residues long.

The genes are TRBV5-1 and TRBJ2-7, with 7 bases matching TRBD2. The CDR3 totals 15 residues. The germline gives CDR1 SGHRS, CDR2 YFSETQ. Trimming cost V 5 bases and J 3 bases; bases outside gene matches: 11. This CDR3 is CASRLLSGINYEQYF. Here the CDR3 DNA reads TGCGCCAGCAGATTACTAAGCGGGATAAACTACGAGCAGTACTTC.

DNA for the CDR3: TGTGCCAGCAGCGGCGGGAGTTTAGGAGATACGCAGTATTTT. Translating it yields CASSGGSLGDTQYF. The V call is TRBV11-3, the J call TRBJ2-3; TRBD2 agrees at 7 bases. This CDR3 is 14 amino acids long. Trimming cost V 5 bases and J 5 bases; bases outside gene matches: 7. The V gene's germline CDR1 is SGHNT and CDR2 YENEEA.

The CDR3 protein is CASSLNMRGTEAFF. The CDR3 DNA sequence: TGTGCCAGCAGCTTAAATATGCGGGGGACTGAAGCTTTCTTT. The chain carries TRBV7-8 and TRBJ1-1; maybe TRBD1 (5 bases). The CDR3 consists of 14 residues. Germline V gene data show CDR1 as SGHVS and CDR2 as FQNEAQ. Trimming pared 2 bases from V and 5 bases from J, leaving 12 bases between.

The gene calls are TRBV7-2 and TRBJ1-5; no clear D. This CDR3 spans 16 amino acids. Germline V gene data show CDR1 as SGHTA and CDR2 as FQGNSA. Between the trimmed V and J ends, which lost 5 bases and 1 base, there was a span of 15 bases. Here the CDR3 reads CASSHSPLYSNQPQHF. CDR3 bases: TGTGCCAGCAGCCACTCCCCTCTATACAGCAATCAGCCCCAGCATTTT.

V is TRBV7-6 and J is TRBJ2-3; D remains ambiguous. The CDR3 is 13 residues long. CDR1 and CDR2 (germline): SGHVS, FNYEAQ. The V end was cut by 5 bases, the J end by 4 bases, with 10 bases between. CDR3 sequence (DNA): TGTGCCAGCAGCCGGATAGTGGCAGATACGCAGTATTTT. As protein: CASSRIVADTQYF.

This chain connects TRBV5-1 to TRBJ2-1; TRBD2 matches 12 bases. Trimming cost V 4 bases and J 10 bases; bases outside gene matches: 15. This CDR3 contains 17 residues. Germline CDR1 is SGHRS and CDR2 is YFSETQ. The CDR3, as DNA: TGCGCCAGCAGCCCCCGAACACTAGCGGGAGGTCCCCTGGAGCAGTTCTTC. As protein: CASSPRTLAGGPLEQFF.

This clone was counted a single time. V usage is TRBV19 and J usage is TRBJ2-3; possibly TRBD2 for D (6 bases). The CDR3 is 14 amino acids. From germline, CDR1 is LNHDA and CDR2 SQIVND (reference sequence). V was pared by 3 bases and J by 6 bases, with 13 bases between. CDR3 in amino acids: CASSIFGSADTQYF. The CDR3 DNA sequence: TGTGCCAGTAGTATTTTCGGGAGTGCGGATACGCAGTATTTT.

This clone appeared a single time. The genes are TRBV2 and TRBJ1-2, with unresolved D. The V end lost 8 bases, the J end lost 1 base, and 14 bases lay between the germline ends. CDR3 length equals 14 residues. CDR1 is SNHLY, CDR2 FYNNEI, per germline. The DNA of the CDR3 is TGTGCCAGCGCGGCTGGGAGTGTTAACTATGGCTACACCTTC. Encoded protein: CASAAGSVNYGYTF.